The 23 T cell receptor beta chains below come from one sample, sequenced in a study of regulatory dendritic cells for organ transplantation. The protocol was immunoSEQ multiplex PCR, while the TCRdb copy is restricted to in-frame clones and leaves out a portion. There are 34,000 or so clones in the sample; 85% to 90% occur only once, and over 0.055% lies in the top ten. Sequencing was done on a sample of naive CD4+ T cells from blood. Sample subset: CD45RA+ naive T cells. The receptor set was obtained from a human donor in good health.

The V and J genes are TRBV10-3 and TRBJ1-5; no reliable D call. Trimming cost V 4 bases and J 9 bases, with 13 bases left between them. Germline CDR1 is ENHRY and CDR2 is SYGVKD. The CDR3 runs to 13 residues. Here the CDR3 DNA reads TGTGCCATCAGTGTTGAAGAGTGGGGGCCCCAGCATTTT. Its translation is CAISVEEWGPQHF.

This clone was seen only a few times. The gene calls are TRBV5-1 and TRBJ1-4; D unclear. CDR3 size: 13 residues. Germline CDR1 and CDR2: SGHRS and YFSETQ. The V gene lost 0 bases and the J gene lost 8 bases, with 8 bases spanning the gap. The CDR3 DNA reads TGCGCCAGCAGCTTGGCCGAGACCGAAAAACTGTTTTTT. Protein sequence: CASSLAETEKLFF.

DNA for the CDR3: TGTGCCAGCAGCTTACCAAAAGACAGGGGGGGCTACACCTTC. Translating it yields CASSLPKDRGGYTF. The chain employs TRBV7-2 and TRBJ1-2; 9 bases fit TRBD1. With V trimmed by 2 bases and J by 8 bases, 6 bases remained unmatched. This CDR3 contains 14 residues. The germline CDR1 and CDR2 sequences are SGHTA and FQGNSA.

In DNA form, the CDR3 reads TGTGCCAGCAATCCGCGCGGGGGGCCCCAAGAGACCCAGTACTTC. Translation gives CASNPRGGPQETQYF. The V gene is TRBV6-5, the J gene TRBJ2-5; TRBD2 aligns across 8 bases. With V trimmed by 7 bases and J by 1 base, 8 bases remained unmatched. Germline lookup yields CDR1 MNHEY and CDR2 SVGAGI. The CDR3 is 15 amino acids.

The CDR3 DNA reads as TGTGCCAGCAGTTACGGAAGCGGGGCGGTGCAGTACTTC. Its protein product is CASSYGSGAVQYF. The chain combines TRBV6-5 with TRBJ2-7, with 7 positions matching TRBD2. The junction had 7 bases not matched to a gene; V was cut back by 2 bases and J by 9 bases. The CDR3 sequence is 13 residues long. Germline V lookup: CDR1 MNHEY, CDR2 SVGAGI.

The rearrangement joins TRBV19 to TRBJ2-4; 7 positions match TRBD2. The CDR3 consists of 14 residues. Germline CDR1 reads LNHDA; CDR2 reads SQIVND (reference sequence). V lost 3 bases and J lost 9; bases outside the gene matches: 8. CDR3 residues: CASSIPGRVSIQYF. CDR3 nucleotides: TGTGCCAGTAGTATCCCGGGGAGGGTGAGCATTCAGTACTTC.

The J gene is TRBJ2-7, the V gene TRBV27, with D possibly being TRBD1 (9 bases). V was clipped by 7 bases and J by 3 bases, with 22 bases between them. In germline, CDR1 is MNHEY, CDR2 SMNVEV (reference sequence). CDR3 length: 16 amino acids. The CDR3 spells CASTPGGTGMLYEQYF. CDR3 coding DNA: TGTGCCAGCACCCCGGGGGGGACAGGGATGCTCTACGAGCAGTACTTC.

CDR3 loop: CASSPMATIDKNTEAFF. In DNA, the CDR3 is TGTGCCAGCTCACCAATGGCGACCATCGACAAGAACACTGAAGCTTTCTTT. This sequence joins TRBV18 and TRBJ1-1; unclear D gene. The ends were cut back, 2 bases at V and 1 base at J, with 17 bases in the middle. The CDR3 covers 17 residues. Germline lookup yields CDR1 KGHSH and CDR2 LQKENI.

J is TRBJ2-7 and V is TRBV28, with D perhaps matching TRBD2 (7 bases). Germline V CDR1 and CDR2: MDHEN, SYDVKM. V shed 8 bases and J shed 4 bases, with 27 bases lying between them. The CDR3 runs to 17 residues. The CDR3 nucleotides read TGTGCCAGCCGATTAGGGCCCCGGGGGGCGGGGGAGTACGAGCAGTACTTC. Residues: CASRLGPRGAGEYEQYF. Full variable domain (remainder filled in from reference TRBV28 and TRBJ2-7): DVKVTQSSRYLVKRTGEKVFLECVQDMDHENMFWYRQDPGLGLRLIYFSYDVKMKEKGDIPEGYSVSREKKERFSLILESASTNQTSMYLCASRLGPRGAGEYEQYFGPGTRLTVT.

The CDR3 sequence: CASSLQQHTEAFF. The DNA of the CDR3 is TGTGCCAGCAGCTTACAGCAGCACACTGAAGCTTTCTTT. This sequence joins TRBV7-6 and TRBJ1-1; unclear D gene. This CDR3 comprises 13 residues. Trimming cost V 2 bases and J 3 bases, with 7 bases left between them. The V gene's germline CDR1 is SGHVS and CDR2 FNYEAQ.

CDR3 coding DNA: TGTGCCAGCAGCTATGCTAGCGGGAGATTTCACAATGAGCAGTTCTTC. Its translation is CASSYASGRFHNEQFF. This chain links TRBV5-4 with TRBJ2-1; 10 bases align to TRBD2. The germline gives CDR1 SGHNT, CDR2 YYREEE (reference sequence). The CDR3 sequence is 16 residues long. After removal of 3 bases from V and 5 bases from J, the junction contained 8 bases not matched to a gene. Variable domain in full (rest from reference TRBV5-4 and TRBJ2-1): ETGVTQSPTHLIKTRGQQVTLRCSSQSGHNTVSWYQQALGQGPQFIFQYYREEENGRGNFPPRFSGLQFPNYSSELNVNALELDDSALYLCASSYASGRFHNEQFFGPGTRLTVL.

This sequence joins TRBV18 and TRBJ2-7; D not resolved. The CDR3 is made up of 13 amino acids. Germline CDR1 is KGHSH and CDR2 is LQKENI. Trimming stripped 3 bases from V and 5 bases from J, with 11 bases between. CDR3 DNA: TGTGCCAGCTCACCTCGAAAGGGCCACGAGCAGTACTTC. It translates to CASSPRKGHEQYF.

The chain couples TRBV7-3 to TRBJ2-2; TRBD1 matches at 8 bases. The junction had 6 bases not matched to a gene; V was cut back by 5 bases and J by 1 base. Germline values: CDR1 SGHTA, CDR2 FQGTGA. This CDR3 is built from 16 residues. DNA of the CDR3: TGTGCCAGCAGCATGAGACAGGGGATGAACACCGGGGAGCTGTTTTTT. Translating gives CASSMRQGMNTGELFF. Using reference TRBV7-3 and TRBJ2-2 for the parts outside the CDR3, the full variable domain is GAGVSQTPSNKVTEKGKYVELRCDPISGHTALYWYRQSLGQGPEFLIYFQGTGAADDSGLPNDRFFAVRPEGSVSTLKIQRTERGDSAVYLCASSMRQGMNTGELFFGEGSRLTVL.

Points on this clone: Other nucleotide sequences from this sample produce the same CDR3. This sequence joins TRBV30 and TRBJ1-3; D is undetermined. CDR1 GTSNPN and CDR2 SVGIG come from the germline V gene (reference sequence). The CDR3 totals 12 residues. Trimming removed 5 bases from V and 3 bases from J, with 8 bases in between. The CDR3 protein is CAWSVGGNTIYF. CDR3 in DNA: TGTGCCTGGTCGGTGGGTGGAAACACCATATATTTT.

The chain links TRBV28 to TRBJ2-5; 8 bases match TRBD1. With 8 bases clipped from V and 2 bases from J, the junction kept 10 bases outside the gene matches. CDR1 and CDR2 (germline): MDHEN, SYDVKM. The CDR3 totals 15 residues. CDR3 DNA: TGTGCCAGCGGGTCCCATGGGACAGGACAAGAGACCCAGTACTTC. It translates to CASGSHGTGQETQYF.

The chain uses TRBV18 and TRBJ1-4; D is uncertain. Germline V gives CDR1 KGHSH, CDR2 LQKENI. V was pared by 8 bases and J by 5 bases, with 12 bases between. The CDR3 sequence is 13 residues long. CDR3 bases: TGTGCCAGCCTCCCCGAGGCAAATGAAAAACTGTTTTTT. It yields the protein CASLPEANEKLFF.

This clone was picked up a small number of times. The chain couples TRBV4-1 to TRBJ1-1, with TRBD1 matching over 10 bases. The CDR3 covers 15 residues. J lost 3 bases, V lost 2 bases, and 3 bases had no gene match. From germline, CDR1 is MGHRA and CDR2 YSYEKL. The CDR3 sequence: CASSQFGTGDTEAFF. The DNA for the CDR3 is TGCGCCAGCAGCCAATTTGGGACAGGGGACACTGAAGCTTTCTTT.

CDR3 bases: TGTGCCAGTAGGCAGTACTATGGCTACACCTTC. Translating gives CASRQYYGYTF. V and J are TRBV19 and TRBJ1-2; no reliable D call. CDR3 length: 11 residues. In germline, CDR1 is LNHDA, CDR2 SQIVND (reference sequence). V lost 6 bases and J 3 bases, leaving 5 bases between the germline ends.

This chain connects TRBV5-3 to TRBJ1-4; 8 nucleotides agree with TRBD1. TRBV5-3 is given ORF status, its function remaining uncertain. V was clipped by 0 bases and J by 0 bases; unmatched bases: 13. This CDR3 comprises 20 residues. CDR3: CARSLVDIQGVHATNEKLFF. In DNA, the CDR3 is TGTGCCAGAAGCTTGGTGGATATACAGGGGGTTCATGCAACTAATGAAAAACTGTTTTTT.

The V gene is TRBV12-5, the J gene TRBJ2-3, with D perhaps being TRBD1 or TRBD2 (5 bases each). CDR1 is LGHNT and CDR2 is FRNRAP in the germline V gene. Trimming stripped 0 bases from V and 0 bases from J, with 19 bases between. The CDR3 spans 19 residues. This chain's CDR3 is CASGLVHKSTGPSTDTQYF. CDR3 bases: TGTGCTAGTGGTTTGGTCCACAAAAGTACGGGGCCTAGCACAGATACGCAGTATTTT.

This chain links TRBV20-1 with TRBJ1-2; unclear D gene. The CDR3 is made up of 11 amino acids. V was clipped by 3 bases and J by 8 bases, with 10 bases between them. Germline V gene lookup returns CDR1 DFQATT and CDR2 SNEGSKA (reference sequence). CDR3 in DNA: TGCAGTGCTAGTGGGGATGGCGGCTACACCTTC. Translation gives CSASGDGGYTF.

In its sample, this clone was seen once. The chain is built from TRBV19 and TRBJ2-1; D unclear. V dropped 8 bases and J dropped 5 bases, with 22 bases sitting between them. There are 16 residues in the CDR3. Germline V CDR1 and CDR2: LNHDA, SQIVND (reference sequence). In nucleotides, the CDR3 is TGTGCCAGTCTGCCCCCAGGATACTCAACGAACAATGAGCAGTTCTTC. Translated: CASLPPGYSTNNEQFF.

In DNA form, the CDR3 reads TGTGCCAGCAGCTTAGCGCTTGTAACAGGGAGACTCTCTGGAAACACCATATATTTT. It encodes CASSLALVTGRLSGNTIYF. The rearrangement uses TRBV7-9 and TRBJ1-3; a possible D gene is TRBD1 (6 bases). The CDR3 sequence is 19 residues long. Germline CDR1 is SEHNR and CDR2 is FQNEAQ (reference sequence). The germline V and J ends were trimmed by 0 bases and 0 bases, with 18 bases remaining between them.